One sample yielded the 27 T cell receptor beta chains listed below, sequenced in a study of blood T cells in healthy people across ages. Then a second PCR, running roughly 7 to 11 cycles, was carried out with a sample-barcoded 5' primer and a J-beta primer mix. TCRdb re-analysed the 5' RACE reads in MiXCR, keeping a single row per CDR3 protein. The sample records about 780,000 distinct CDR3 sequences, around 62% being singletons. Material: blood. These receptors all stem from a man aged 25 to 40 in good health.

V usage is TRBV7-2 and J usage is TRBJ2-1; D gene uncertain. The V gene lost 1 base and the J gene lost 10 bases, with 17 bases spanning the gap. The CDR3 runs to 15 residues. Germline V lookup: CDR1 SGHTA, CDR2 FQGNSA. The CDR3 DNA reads TGTGCCAGCAGCTTAGGGTCGGGCCACTCCTCGGAGCAGTTCTTC. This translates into CASSLGSGHSSEQFF.

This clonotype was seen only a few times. The CDR3 sequence is CASSRLEGVEAFF. The CDR3 DNA sequence: TGCGCCAGCAGCCGCCTCGAAGGGGTAGAAGCTTTCTTT. The chain uses TRBV4-3 and TRBJ1-1, with a possible D match to TRBD1 (5 bases). Trimming removed 4 bases at V and 8 bases at J, with 14 bases between. The CDR3 spans 13 residues. Germline lookup yields CDR1 LGHNA and CDR2 YSLEER.

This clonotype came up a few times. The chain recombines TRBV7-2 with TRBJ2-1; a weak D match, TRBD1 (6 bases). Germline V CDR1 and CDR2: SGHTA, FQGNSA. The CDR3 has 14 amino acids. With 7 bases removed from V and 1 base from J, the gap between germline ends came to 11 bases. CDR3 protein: CASTDSHSYNEQFF. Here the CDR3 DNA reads TGTGCCAGCACGGACAGCCATTCCTACAATGAGCAGTTCTTC.

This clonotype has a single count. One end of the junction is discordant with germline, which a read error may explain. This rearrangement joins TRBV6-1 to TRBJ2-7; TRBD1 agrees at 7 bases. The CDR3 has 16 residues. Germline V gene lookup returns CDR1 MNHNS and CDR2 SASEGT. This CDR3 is CASSKRPGDSLYDQYF. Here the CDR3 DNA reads TGTGCCAGCAGTAAGAGACCCGGGGACAGTCTGTACGACCAGTACTTC.

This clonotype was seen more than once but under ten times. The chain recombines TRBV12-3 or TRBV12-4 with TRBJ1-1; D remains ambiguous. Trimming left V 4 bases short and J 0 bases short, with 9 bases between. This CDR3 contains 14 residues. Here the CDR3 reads CASSSQLVNTEAFF. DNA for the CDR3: TGTGCCAGCAGTTCACAGCTAGTGAACACTGAAGCTTTCTTT.

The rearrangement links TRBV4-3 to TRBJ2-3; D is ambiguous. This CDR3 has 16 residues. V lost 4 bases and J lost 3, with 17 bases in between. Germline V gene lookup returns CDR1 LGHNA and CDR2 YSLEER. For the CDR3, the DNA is TGCGCCAGCAGCCCCTCCCTGGGTTTCCAGACAGATACGCAGTATTTT. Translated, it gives CASSPSLGFQTDTQYF.

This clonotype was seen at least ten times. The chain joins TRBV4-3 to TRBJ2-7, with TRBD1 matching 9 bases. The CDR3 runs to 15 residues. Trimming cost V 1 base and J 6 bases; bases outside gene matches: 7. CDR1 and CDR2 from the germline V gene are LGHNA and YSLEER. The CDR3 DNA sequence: TGCGCCAGCAGCCAAGGTGGGACAGGGCACGGCGAGCAGTACTTC. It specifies CASSQGGTGHGEQYF.

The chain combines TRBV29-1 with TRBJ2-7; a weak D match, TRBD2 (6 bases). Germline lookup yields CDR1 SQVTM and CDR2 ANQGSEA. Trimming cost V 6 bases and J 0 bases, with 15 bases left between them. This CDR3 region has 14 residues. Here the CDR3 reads CSVGGAGSSYEQYF. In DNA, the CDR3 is TGCAGCGTAGGAGGGGCGGGGAGCTCCTACGAGCAGTACTTC.

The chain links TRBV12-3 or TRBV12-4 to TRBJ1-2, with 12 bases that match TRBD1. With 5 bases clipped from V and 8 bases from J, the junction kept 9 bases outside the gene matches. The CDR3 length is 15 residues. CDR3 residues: CASSKPGQGAVGYTF. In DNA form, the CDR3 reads TGTGCCAGCAGTAAGCCGGGACAGGGGGCAGTGGGCTACACCTTC.

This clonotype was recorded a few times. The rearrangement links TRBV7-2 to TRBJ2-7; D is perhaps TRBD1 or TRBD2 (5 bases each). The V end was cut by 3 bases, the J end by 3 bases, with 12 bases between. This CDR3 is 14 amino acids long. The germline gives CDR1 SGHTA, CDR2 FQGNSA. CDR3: CASSFPGPYYEQYF. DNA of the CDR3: TGTGCCAGCAGCTTCCCGGGGCCTTACTACGAGCAGTACTTC.

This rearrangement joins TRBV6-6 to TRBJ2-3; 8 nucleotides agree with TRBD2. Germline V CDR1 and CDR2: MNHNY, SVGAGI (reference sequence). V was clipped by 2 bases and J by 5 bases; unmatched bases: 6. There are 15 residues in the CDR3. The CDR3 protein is CASSYQRERGDTQYF. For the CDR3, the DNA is TGTGCCAGCAGTTACCAGCGGGAGAGAGGAGATACGCAGTATTTT.

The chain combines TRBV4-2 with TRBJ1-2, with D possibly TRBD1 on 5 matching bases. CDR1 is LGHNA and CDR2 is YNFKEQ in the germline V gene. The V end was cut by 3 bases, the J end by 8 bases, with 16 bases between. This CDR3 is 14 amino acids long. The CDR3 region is CASSQPRARRGYTF. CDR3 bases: TGTGCCAGCAGCCAGCCCAGGGCCAGAAGAGGCTACACCTTC.

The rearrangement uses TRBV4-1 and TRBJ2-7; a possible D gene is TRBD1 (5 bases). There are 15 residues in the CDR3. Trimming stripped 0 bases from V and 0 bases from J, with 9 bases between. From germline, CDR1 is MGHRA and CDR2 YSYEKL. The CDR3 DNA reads TGCGCCAGCAGCCAAGAACAGGCAAGCTCCTACGAGCAGTACTTC. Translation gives CASSQEQASSYEQYF.

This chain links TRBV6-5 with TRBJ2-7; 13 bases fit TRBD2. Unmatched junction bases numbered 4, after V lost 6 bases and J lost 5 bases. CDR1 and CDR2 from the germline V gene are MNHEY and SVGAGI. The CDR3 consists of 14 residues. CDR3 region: CASRDGLAGDEQYF. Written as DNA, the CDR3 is TGTGCCAGCAGGGACGGACTAGCGGGGGACGAGCAGTACTTC.

The CDR3 DNA follows: TGCAGCGTTGGGAAGGGGGACAATGAGCAGTTCTTC. Residues: CSVGKGDNEQFF. The chain combines TRBV29-1 with TRBJ2-1; D perhaps matches TRBD1 (6 bases). CDR3 length equals 12 residues. Trimming cost V 4 bases and J 5 bases, with 9 bases left between them. Germline CDR1 SQVTM, CDR2 ANQGSEA.

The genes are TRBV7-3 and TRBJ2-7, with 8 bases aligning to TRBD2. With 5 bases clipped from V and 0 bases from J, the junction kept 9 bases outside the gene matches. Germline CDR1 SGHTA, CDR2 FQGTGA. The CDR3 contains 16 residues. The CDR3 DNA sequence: TGTGCCAGCAGCCCACGGGGGGGTTGGAGCTCCTACGAGCAGTACTTC. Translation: CASSPRGGWSSYEQYF.

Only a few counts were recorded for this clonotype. CDR3 sequence: CAIGKINIQYF. CDR3 in DNA: TGTGCCATCGGGAAAATAAACATTCAGTACTTC. The rearrangement links TRBV6-2 or TRBV6-3 to TRBJ2-4; possibly TRBD2 for D (5 bases). The CDR3 has 11 amino acids. Germline CDR1 is MNHEY and CDR2 is SVGEGT. Trimming shortened V by 10 bases and J by 6 bases, and 10 bases separated the two germline ends.

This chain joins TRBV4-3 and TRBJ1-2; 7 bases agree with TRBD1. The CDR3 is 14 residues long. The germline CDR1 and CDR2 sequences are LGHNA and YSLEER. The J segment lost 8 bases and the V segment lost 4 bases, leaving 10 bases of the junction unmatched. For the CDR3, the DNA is TGCGCCAGCAGCCCAGGACAGGCCTTTTCGGGCTACACCTTC. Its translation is CASSPGQAFSGYTF.

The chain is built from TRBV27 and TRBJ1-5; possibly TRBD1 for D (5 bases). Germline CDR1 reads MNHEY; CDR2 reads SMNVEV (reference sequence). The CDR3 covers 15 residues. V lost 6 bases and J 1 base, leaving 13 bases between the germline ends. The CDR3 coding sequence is TGTGCCAGCAGCCTCGGACCAGGGAGCAATCAGCCCCAGCATTTT. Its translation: CASSLGPGSNQPQHF.

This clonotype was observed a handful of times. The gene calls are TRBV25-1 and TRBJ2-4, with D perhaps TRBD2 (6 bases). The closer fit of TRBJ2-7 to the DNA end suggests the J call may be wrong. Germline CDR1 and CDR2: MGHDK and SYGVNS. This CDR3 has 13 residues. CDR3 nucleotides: TGTGCCAGCAGTGACGGGGGACCTCGCGAGCAGTACTTC. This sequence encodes CASSDGGPREQYF.

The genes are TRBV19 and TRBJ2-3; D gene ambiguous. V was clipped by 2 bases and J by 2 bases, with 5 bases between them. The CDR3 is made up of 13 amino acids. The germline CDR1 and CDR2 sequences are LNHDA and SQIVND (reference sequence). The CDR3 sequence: CASSIQDTDTQYF. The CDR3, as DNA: TGTGCCAGTAGTATACAGGACACAGATACGCAGTATTTT.

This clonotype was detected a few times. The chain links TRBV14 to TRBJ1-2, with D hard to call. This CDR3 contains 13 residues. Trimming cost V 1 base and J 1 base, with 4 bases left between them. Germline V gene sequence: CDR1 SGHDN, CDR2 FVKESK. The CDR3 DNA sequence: TGTGCCAGCAGCCAAGCCCTTAACTATGGCTACACCTTC. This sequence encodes CASSQALNYGYTF.

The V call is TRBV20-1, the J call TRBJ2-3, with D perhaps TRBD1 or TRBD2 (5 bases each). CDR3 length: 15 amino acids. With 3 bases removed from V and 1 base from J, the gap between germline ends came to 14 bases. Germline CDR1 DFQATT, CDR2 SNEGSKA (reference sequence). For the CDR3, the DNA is TGCAGTGCTAGGGTTGGGGGTCGCCGCACAGATACGCAGTATTTT. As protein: CSARVGGRRTDTQYF.

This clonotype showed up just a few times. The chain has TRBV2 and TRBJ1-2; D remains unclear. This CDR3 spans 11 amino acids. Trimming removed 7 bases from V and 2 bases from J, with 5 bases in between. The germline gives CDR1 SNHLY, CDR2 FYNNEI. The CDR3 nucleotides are TGTGCCAGCATGTCCAACTATGGCTACACCTTC. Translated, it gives CASMSNYGYTF.

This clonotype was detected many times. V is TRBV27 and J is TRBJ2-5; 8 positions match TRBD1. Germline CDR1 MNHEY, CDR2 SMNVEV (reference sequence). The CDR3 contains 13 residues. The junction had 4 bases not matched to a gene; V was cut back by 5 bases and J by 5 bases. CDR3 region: CASSTRQGETQYF. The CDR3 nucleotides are TGTGCCAGCAGTACGCGACAGGGGGAGACCCAGTACTTC.

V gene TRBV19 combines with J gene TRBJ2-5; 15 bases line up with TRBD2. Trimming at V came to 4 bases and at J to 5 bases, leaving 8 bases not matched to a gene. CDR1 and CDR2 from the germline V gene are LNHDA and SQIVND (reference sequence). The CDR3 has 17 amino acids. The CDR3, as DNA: TGTGCCAGTAGTAGATCGGGACTAGCGGGGGGAGTGGAGACCCAGTACTTC. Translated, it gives CASSRSGLAGGVETQYF.

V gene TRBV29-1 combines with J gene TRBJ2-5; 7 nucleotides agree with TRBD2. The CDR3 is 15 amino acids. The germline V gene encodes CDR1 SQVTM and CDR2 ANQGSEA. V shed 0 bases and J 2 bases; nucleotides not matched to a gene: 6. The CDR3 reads CSVEDWTRTQETQYF. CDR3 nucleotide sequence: TGCAGCGTTGAAGACTGGACTAGGACTCAAGAGACCCAGTACTTC.